This TCR beta chain was profiled in a study of T cells in tuberculosis. Study as a whole: T cells were selected with CD1B tetramers loaded with glucose monomycolate. Study observations and caveats: Low-affinity CD1B-GMM tetramer-binding T cells may have been missed.

The V and J ends lost 5 bases and 0 bases respectively, with 10 bases between them. This CDR3 has 14 amino acids. CDR1 LNHDA and CDR2 SQIVND come from the germline V gene (reference sequence). TCR-alpha and TCR-beta chains were sequenced unpaired. Method: immunoSEQ multiplex PCR; TCRdb's copy keeps in-frame clones and lacks some. This sample has some 90,000 clones, with approximately 90% found just once. Sorting used thawed, overnight-rested PBMC stained with anti-CD3, a viability dye and GMM-loaded CD1B tetramer. C32 glucose monomycolate from Rhodococcus equi was loaded onto the CD1B tetramers. CD14-expressing monocytes were removed from PBMC before cryopreservation and sorting.

The receptor was isolated from an adult woman with latent tuberculosis. The chain recombines TRBV19 with TRBJ1-2, with a weak D call TRBD1 (6 bases). The material sequenced was CD1b-GMM tetramer-negative cells sorted from PBMCs. CDR3 coding DNA: TGTGCCAGTAGTCTCCAGGGGACTAACTATGGCTACACCTTC. Protein sequence: CASSLQGTNYGYTF.